This T cell receptor beta chain was documented in a study of tumour-infiltrating T cells in Burkitt lymphoma. Deletions cut 3 bases from V and 3 bases from J, with 6 bases between. This CDR3 region has 12 residues. CDR1 and CDR2 from the germline V gene are SGHTA and FQGNSA. TCRdb keeps only in-frame clones here, not all; method: immunoSEQ multiplex PCR. The sample has 14,000 or so clones; more than 60% are singletons. The V call is TRBV7-2, the J call TRBJ2-7; D unclear. This receptor was taken from a human donor with diffuse large B-cell lymphoma. What was sequenced was tumor tissue. CDR3 sequence: CASSFGNYEQYV. CDR3 DNA sequence: TGTGCCAGCAGCTTCGGAAACTACGAGCAGTACGTC.